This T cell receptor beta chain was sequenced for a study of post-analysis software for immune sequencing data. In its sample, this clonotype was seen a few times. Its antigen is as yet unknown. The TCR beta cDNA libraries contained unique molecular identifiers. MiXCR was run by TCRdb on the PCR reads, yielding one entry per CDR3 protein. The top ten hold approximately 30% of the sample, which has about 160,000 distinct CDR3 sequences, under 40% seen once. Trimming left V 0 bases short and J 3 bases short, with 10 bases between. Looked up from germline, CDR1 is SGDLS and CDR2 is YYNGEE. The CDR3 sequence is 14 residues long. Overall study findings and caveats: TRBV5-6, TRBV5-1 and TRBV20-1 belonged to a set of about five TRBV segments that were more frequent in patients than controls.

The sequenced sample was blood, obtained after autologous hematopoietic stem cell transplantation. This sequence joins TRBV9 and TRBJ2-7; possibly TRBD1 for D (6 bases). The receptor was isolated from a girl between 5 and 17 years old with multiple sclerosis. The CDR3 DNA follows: TGTGCCAGCAGCGTAGCAGGGGAAGGCTACGAGCAGTACTTC. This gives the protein CASSVAGEGYEQYF.